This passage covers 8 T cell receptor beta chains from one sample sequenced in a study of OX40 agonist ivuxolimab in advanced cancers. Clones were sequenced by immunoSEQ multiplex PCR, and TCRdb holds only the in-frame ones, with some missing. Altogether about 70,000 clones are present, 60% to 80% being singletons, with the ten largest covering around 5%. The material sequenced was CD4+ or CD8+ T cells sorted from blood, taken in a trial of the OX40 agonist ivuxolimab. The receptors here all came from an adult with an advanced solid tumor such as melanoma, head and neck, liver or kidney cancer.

Here the CDR3 DNA reads TGTGCCAGCAGTTACGGGTATCAGCCCCAGCATTTT. As protein: CASSYGYQPQHF. The chain combines TRBV6-5 with TRBJ1-5, with unresolved D. V gave up 2 bases and J gave up 5 bases, with 4 bases separating them. The CDR3 contains 12 residues. Germline CDR1 is MNHEY and CDR2 is SVGAGI.

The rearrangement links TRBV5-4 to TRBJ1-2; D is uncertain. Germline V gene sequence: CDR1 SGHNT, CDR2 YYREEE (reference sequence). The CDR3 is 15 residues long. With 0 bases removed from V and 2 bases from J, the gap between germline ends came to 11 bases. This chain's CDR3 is CASSLVGRANYGYTF. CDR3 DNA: TGTGCCAGCAGCTTGGTCGGCAGAGCGAACTATGGCTACACCTTC.

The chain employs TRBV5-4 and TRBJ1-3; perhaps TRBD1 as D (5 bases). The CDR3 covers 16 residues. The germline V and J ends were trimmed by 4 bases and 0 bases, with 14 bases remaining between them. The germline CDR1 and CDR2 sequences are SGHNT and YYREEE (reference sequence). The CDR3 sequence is CASSPFDGGSGNTIYF. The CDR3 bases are TGTGCCAGCAGCCCTTTCGACGGGGGCTCTGGAAACACCATATATTTT. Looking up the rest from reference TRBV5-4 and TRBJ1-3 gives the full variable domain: ETGVTQSPTHLIKTRGQQVTLRCSSQSGHNTVSWYQQALGQGPQFIFQYYREEENGRGNFPPRFSGLQFPNYSSELNVNALELDDSALYLCASSPFDGGSGNTIYFGEGSWLTVV.

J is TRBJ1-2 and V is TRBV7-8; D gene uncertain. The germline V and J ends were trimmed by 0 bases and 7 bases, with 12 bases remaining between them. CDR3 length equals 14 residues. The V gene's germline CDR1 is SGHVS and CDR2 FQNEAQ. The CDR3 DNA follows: TGTGCCAGCAGCTTAGCGGGAAGGGTTCGTGGCTACACCTTC. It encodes CASSLAGRVRGYTF.

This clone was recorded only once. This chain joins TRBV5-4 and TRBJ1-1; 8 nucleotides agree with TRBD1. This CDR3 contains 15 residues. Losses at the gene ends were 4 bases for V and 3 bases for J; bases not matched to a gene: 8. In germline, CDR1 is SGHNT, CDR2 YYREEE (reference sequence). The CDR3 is CASSAVRTGHTEAFF. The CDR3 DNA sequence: TGTGCCAGCAGCGCAGTAAGGACAGGGCACACTGAAGCTTTCTTT.

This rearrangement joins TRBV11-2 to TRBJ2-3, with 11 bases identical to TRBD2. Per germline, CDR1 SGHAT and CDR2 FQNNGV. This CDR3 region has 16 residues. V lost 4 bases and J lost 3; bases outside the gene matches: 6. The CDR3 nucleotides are TGTGCCAGCAGCTCCCACCGACTAGCGGGAACAGATACGCAGTATTTT. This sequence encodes CASSSHRLAGTDTQYF.

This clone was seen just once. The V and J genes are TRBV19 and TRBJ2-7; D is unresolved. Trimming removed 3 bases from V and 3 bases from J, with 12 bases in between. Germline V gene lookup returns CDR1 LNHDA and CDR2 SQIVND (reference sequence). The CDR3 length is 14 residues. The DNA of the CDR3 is TGTGCCAGTAGTATGAAAGGACCGCACTACGAGCAGTACTTC. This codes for CASSMKGPHYEQYF.

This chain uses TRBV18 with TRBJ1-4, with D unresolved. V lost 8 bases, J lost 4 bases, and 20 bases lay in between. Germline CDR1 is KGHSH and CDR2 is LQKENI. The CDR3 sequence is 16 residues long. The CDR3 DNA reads TGTGCCAGCGCCGCCCTAGATCTCCCGGTTAATGAAAAACTGTTTTTT. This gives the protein CASAALDLPVNEKLFF.